The rows below give T cell receptor beta chains drawn from one sample of a study of Ad26.COV2.S vaccination and SARS-CoV-2 variants. Only in-frame clones appear in the TCRdb table, and some are missing; sequencing was by immunoSEQ multiplex PCR. The sample has fewer than 400,000 clones, more than 70% seen once. The source material was peripheral blood, sampled in a trial of Ad26.COV2.S vaccine versus placebo. These receptors were taken from a person aged 18-65 years who received the Ad26.COV2.S COVID-19 vaccine or a placebo. Each CDR3 is given with its conserved first and last residue. Each record gives: clone size, V gene, CDR3 protein. A row's size may be missing; if present it is once, few, many or a size class.

- | TRBV3-1/TRBV3-2 | CASSQECGRSSYNEQFF
- | TRBV1 | CTSSQDLGGGRETQYF
- | TRBV7-2 | CASSSPSIEKLFF
once | TRBV21-1 | CASSKREGLNTEAFF
- | TRBV27 | CASSLASGTLQETQYF
- | TRBV13 | CASSREQETQYF
- | TRBV7-2 | CASSLGQGSGYGYTF
once | TRBV6-5 | CASSEGQGNYGYTF
- | TRBV18 | CASSPAGSRNQPQHF
- | TRBV6-4 | CASSARGQGGNEQFF
- | TRBV7-2 | CASSLMGGQIGANVLTF
- | TRBV9 | CASSVDVAGGASPLHF
- | TRBV7-8 | CASSLGRKKLFF